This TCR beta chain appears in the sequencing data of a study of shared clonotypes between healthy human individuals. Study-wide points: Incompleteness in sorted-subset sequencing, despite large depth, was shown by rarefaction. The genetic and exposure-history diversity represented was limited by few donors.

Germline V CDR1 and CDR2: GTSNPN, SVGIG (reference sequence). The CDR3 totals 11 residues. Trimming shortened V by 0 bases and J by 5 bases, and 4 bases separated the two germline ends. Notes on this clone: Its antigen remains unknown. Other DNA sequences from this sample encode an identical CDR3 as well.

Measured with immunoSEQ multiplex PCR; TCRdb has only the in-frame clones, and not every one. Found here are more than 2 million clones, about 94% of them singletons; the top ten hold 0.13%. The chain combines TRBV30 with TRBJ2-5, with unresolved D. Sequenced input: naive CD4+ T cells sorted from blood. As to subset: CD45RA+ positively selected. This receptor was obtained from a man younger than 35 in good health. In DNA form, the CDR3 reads TGTGCCTGGAGTGTTCAGGAGACCCAGTACTTC. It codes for CAWSVQETQYF.